Below are 27 T cell receptor beta chains sequenced from a single sample in a study of metastatic and nonmetastatic thyroid tumors. Patients were all untreated before their thyroid surgery. From the PCR reads, TCRdb re-called clones with MiXCR. The table lists tens of thousands of clones, 12% of them singletons. The specimen sequenced was blood. The receptors derive from a female donor with papillary thyroid cancer or a benign thyroid nodule (not recorded which). Some clones in this sample may be carry-over from other donors' samples.

As concerns this clone: This may arise from a read error, as a much more abundant clone is one base away. The rearrangement uses TRBV10-3 and TRBJ2-3, with TRBD2 matching over 11 bases. The CDR3 length is 15 residues. Germline assignment: CDR1 ENHRY and CDR2 SYGVKD. CDR3 coding DNA: TGTGCCATCAGTCAACTAGCGGGAGCGGCAGATACGCGGTATTTT. Its protein product is CAISQLAGAADTRYF.

This clone was recorded many times. The gene calls are TRBV6-1 and TRBJ2-5, with TRBD2 identical over 13 bases. Germline V gene sequence: CDR1 MNHNS, CDR2 SASEGT. V was pared by 5 bases and J by 5 bases, with 11 bases of the junction left unmatched. CDR3 length equals 17 residues. The CDR3 protein is CASSSWTSGSLWETQYF. CDR3 sequence (DNA): TGTGCCAGCAGTTCCTGGACTAGCGGGAGTCTTTGGGAGACCCAGTACTTC.

This clone occurred many times. This chain links TRBV18 with TRBJ2-5; perhaps D is TRBD1 or TRBD2 (5 bases each). This CDR3 is 14 amino acids long. Germline-derived CDR1 and CDR2 are KGHSH and LQKENI. Trimming left V 6 bases short and J 0 bases short, with 11 bases between. CDR3: CASSRGGHQETQYF. In DNA, the CDR3 is TGTGCCAGCTCCCGGGGCGGGCACCAAGAGACCCAGTACTTC.

This clone was seen more than once but under ten times. Compared with germline, one end of the junction differs, possibly owing to a read error. The gene calls are TRBV6-2 or TRBV6-3 and TRBJ2-7, with a possible D match to TRBD2 (5 bases). Germline lookup yields CDR1 MNHEY and CDR2 SVGEGT. There are 12 residues in the CDR3. The CDR3 bases are TGTGCCAGCAGCGGGATCTCCTACGAGCACTACTTC. The encoded protein is CASSGISYEHYF.

This clone was picked up many times. The chain is built from TRBV28 and TRBJ1-4; D not certain. Trimming shortened V by 5 bases and J by 5 bases, and 0 bases separated the two germline ends. The germline V gene encodes CDR1 MDHEN and CDR2 SYDVKM. CDR3 size: 10 residues. The CDR3 spells CASSNEKLFF. The DNA for the CDR3 is TGTGCCAGCAGTAATGAAAAACTGTTTTTT.

A remark on this clone: A clone one base away is much larger, so this may be a read error. The rearrangement links TRBV30 to TRBJ2-1, with D possibly TRBD2 on 6 matching bases. Germline CDR1 is GTSNPN and CDR2 is SVGIG (reference sequence). This CDR3 comprises 13 residues. V shed 7 bases and J shed 2 bases, with 12 bases lying between them. The CDR3, as DNA: TGTGCCTATATGGAGGGAACCTACAATGAGCAGTTCTTC. Encoded protein: CAYMEGTYNEQFF.

This clone was seen many times. The chain combines TRBV10-3 with TRBJ2-1; D not certain. V lost 6 bases and J 5 bases, leaving 8 bases between the germline ends. Germline lookup yields CDR1 ENHRY and CDR2 SYGVKD. This CDR3 has 12 amino acids. The CDR3 nucleotides read TGTGCCATCAGCAAGGACGACAATGAGCAGTTCTTC. Amino acids: CAISKDDNEQFF.

This clone has more than one count but fewer than ten. This chain's CDR3 is CASSPSMSGNTIYF. CDR3 coding DNA: TGTGCCAGCAGCCCCTCGATGAGTGGAAACACCATATATTTT. This chain uses TRBV7-9 with TRBJ1-3; D remains ambiguous. The germline V gene encodes CDR1 SEHNR and CDR2 FQNEAQ (reference sequence). The CDR3 runs 14 residues. Trimming pared 5 bases from V and 3 bases from J, leaving 11 bases between.

This clone was seen only a few times. The CDR3 sequence: CASSARAGQGFTEAFF. CDR3 nucleotide sequence: TGTGCCAGCTCAGCCAGAGCGGGACAGGGATTTACTGAAGCTTTCTTT. The rearrangement links TRBV18 to TRBJ1-1, with 9 bases matching TRBD1. CDR1 KGHSH and CDR2 LQKENI come from the germline V gene. V gave up 5 bases and J gave up 5 bases; unmatched junction bases: 12. The CDR3 consists of 16 residues.

This clone has just a few counts. The V and J genes are TRBV5-1 and TRBJ1-2, with D possibly TRBD1 on 5 matching bases. Deletions cut 2 bases from V and 2 bases from J, with 13 bases between. The CDR3 has 15 residues. Germline values: CDR1 SGHRS, CDR2 YFSETQ. CDR3 bases: TGCGCCAGCAGCTTTATGGCAGGGAGAAACTATGGCTACACCTTC. Amino acid sequence: CASSFMAGRNYGYTF. The full variable domain, rest sourced from reference TRBV5-1 and TRBJ1-2, is KAGVTQTPRYLIKTRGQQVTLSCSPISGHRSVSWYQQTPGQGLQFLFEYFSETQRNKGNFPGRFSGRQFSNSRSEMNVSTLELGDSALYLCASSFMAGRNYGYTFGSGTRLTVV.

This clone was observed at least ten times. The V gene is TRBV15, the J gene TRBJ2-1; 9 nucleotides align to TRBD2. Losses at the gene ends were 1 base for V and 4 bases for J; bases not matched to a gene: 14. Germline CDR1 is LNHNV and CDR2 is YYDKDF (reference sequence). CDR3 size: 19 residues. The CDR3 region is CATSRVGVAGAHPYNEQFF. The DNA for the CDR3 is TGTGCCACCAGCAGAGTCGGGGTAGCGGGGGCTCACCCGTACAATGAGCAGTTCTTC.

The CDR3 nucleotides read TGTGCCTGGAGTCCCCCGGGAATTGCCTACGAGCAGTACTTC. It is translated as CAWSPPGIAYEQYF. The V gene is TRBV30, the J gene TRBJ2-7, with a tentative D call TRBD2 (5 bases). The CDR3 covers 14 residues. Trimming took off 2 bases at V and 2 bases at J, with 13 bases between the two ends. Looked up from germline, CDR1 is GTSNPN and CDR2 is SVGIG (reference sequence).

This clone was detected ten times or more. The CDR3 region is CASSIQGAADTQYF. The DNA for the CDR3 is TGTGCCAGTAGTATTCAGGGAGCGGCAGATACGCAGTATTTT. The chain has TRBV19 and TRBJ2-3; D assignment may be TRBD1 or TRBD2 (5 bases each). Trimming removed 3 bases at V and 4 bases at J, with 11 bases between. The CDR3 consists of 14 residues. Germline V gene sequence: CDR1 LNHDA, CDR2 SQIVND (reference sequence).

This clone was observed at least ten times. Germline and junction disagree at one end, which may indicate a read error. This same CDR3 is encoded by further DNA sequences in the sample. The rearrangement links TRBV5-1 to TRBJ1-2; 7 positions match TRBD1. CDR3 length: 13 amino acids. Germline CDR1 SGHRS, CDR2 YFSETQ. The CDR3 sequence: CASSFSGGSGYTF. In DNA, the CDR3 is TGCGCCAGCAGCTTCTCAGGGGGTAGTGGCTACACTTTC.

A few counts support this clone. Possible read error: a much larger clone is one base away. Distinct nucleotide sequences in the sample also encode this CDR3. The rearrangement joins TRBV7-6 to TRBJ2-5; D ambiguous. CDR3 length: 11 amino acids. CDR1 is SGHVS, CDR2 FNYEAQ, per germline. CDR3 DNA: TGTGCCAGTAGCTCCCAAGAGACCCAGTACTTC. Residues: CASSSQETQYF.

This clone has at least ten counts. This rearrangement joins TRBV6-2 or TRBV6-3 to TRBJ1-5; TRBD1 matches at 9 bases. Germline V gives CDR1 MNHEY, CDR2 SVGEGT. The junction had 5 bases not matched to a gene; V was cut back by 5 bases and J by 6 bases. The CDR3 is made up of 14 amino acids. In DNA, the CDR3 is TGTGCCAGCAGTAAAACAGGGGGCGGTCAGCCCCAGCATTTT. This encodes CASSKTGGGQPQHF.

This clone showed up many times. The CDR3 DNA reads TGTGCCACCAGTGATAGGGCGGCCTACAATGAGCAGTTCTTC. Its protein is CATSDRAAYNEQFF. This chain connects TRBV24-1 to TRBJ2-1; the D is unclear. The CDR3 is made up of 14 amino acids. The V gene lost 3 bases and the J gene lost 2 bases, with 7 bases spanning the gap. Germline V gene sequence: CDR1 KGHDR, CDR2 SFDVKD.

This clone was recorded many times. The identical CDR3 is also encoded by other nucleotide sequences in the sample. The chain carries TRBV28 and TRBJ2-3, with TRBD1 identical over 7 bases. CDR1 and CDR2 from the germline V gene are MDHEN and SYDVKM. This CDR3 contains 17 residues. With V trimmed by 5 bases and J by 0 bases, 11 bases remained unmatched. The CDR3 loop is CASSPRDRTTSTDTQYF. The CDR3, as DNA: TGTGCCAGCAGTCCTCGGGACAGAACAACTAGCACAGATACGCAGTATTTT. Complete variable domain (other parts from reference TRBV28 and TRBJ2-3): DVKVTQSSRYLVKRTGEKVFLECVQDMDHENMFWYRQDPGLGLRLIYFSYDVKMKEKGDIPEGYSVSREKKERFSLILESASTNQTSMYLCASSPRDRTTSTDTQYFGPGTRLTVL.

Many counts were recorded for this clone. The rearrangement joins TRBV4-1 to TRBJ2-2; D call uncertain. V was shortened by 1 base and J by 4 bases, with 7 bases between the two germline ends. The CDR3 loop spans 14 amino acids. Germline V gene sequence: CDR1 MGHRA, CDR2 YSYEKL. CDR3 sequence: CASSQAGFTGELFF. For the CDR3, the DNA is TGCGCCAGCAGCCAAGCGGGTTTCACCGGGGAGCTGTTTTTT.

This clone was counted ten times or more. This chain uses TRBV20-1 with TRBJ2-7; D assignment may be TRBD1 or TRBD2 (6 bases each). Germline-derived CDR1 and CDR2 are DFQATT and SNEGSKA (reference sequence). Trimming removed 6 bases at V and 7 bases at J, with 16 bases between. CDR3 length: 12 residues. In DNA form, the CDR3 reads TGCAGTGCCAACCCGGGGGCGCGGGAGCAGTACTTC. Translating it yields CSANPGAREQYF.

For the CDR3, the DNA is TGTGCCAGCAGCACGCCCACTGTGGGGTATCCGGGACTAGAGGGGCCCTACGAGCAGTACTTC. Protein: CASSTPTVGYPGLEGPYEQYF. The chain has TRBV7-2 and TRBJ2-7; 8 nucleotides align to TRBD2. CDR3 size: 21 residues. Germline CDR1 is SGHTA and CDR2 is FQGNSA. V lost 5 bases to trimming and J lost 2 bases; unmatched junction nucleotides: 26. The full variable domain, completed using reference TRBV7-2 and TRBJ2-7, is GAGVSQSPSNKVTEKGKDVELRCDPISGHTALYWYRQSLGQGLEFLIYFQGNSAPDKSGLPSDRFSAERTGGSVSTLTIQRTQQEDSAVYLCASSTPTVGYPGLEGPYEQYFGPGTRLTVT.

At least ten counts were recorded for this clone. The chain couples TRBV18 to TRBJ2-1; possibly TRBD1 for D (6 bases). In germline, CDR1 is KGHSH, CDR2 LQKENI. The CDR3 length is 12 residues. Deletions cut 4 bases from V and 6 bases from J, with 7 bases between. The CDR3 is CASSQQGNEQFF. CDR3 nucleotides: TGTGCCAGCTCACAACAGGGCAATGAGCAGTTCTTC.

This clone has just a few counts. This clone may be a read error of a much larger clone one base away. The CDR3 does not end in the conserved phenylalanine or tryptophan, so this is likely a read error. V usage is TRBV19 and J usage is TRBJ2-1, with 9 bases identical to TRBD2. V dropped 3 bases and J dropped 6; count of bases not matched to a gene: 3. This CDR3 has 14 amino acids. Germline CDR1 reads LNHDA; CDR2 reads SQIVND (reference sequence). CDR3 sequence (DNA): TGTGCCAGTAGTATCCTACTAGCGGGCAATGAGCAGTTCCTC. It translates to CASSILLAGNEQFL.

This clone was detected ten times or more. The rearrangement uses TRBV12-3 or TRBV12-4 and TRBJ2-7, with TRBD1 identical over 10 bases. V trimming: 3 bases; J trimming: 2 bases; junction bases outside the gene matches: 7. This CDR3 comprises 16 residues. CDR3 amino acids: CASSFDSGQGAYEQYF. As DNA, the CDR3 is TGTGCCAGCAGTTTCGATTCTGGACAGGGGGCCTACGAGCAGTACTTC.

The rearrangement links TRBV21-1 to TRBJ2-1; the table calls TRBD2, which could not be checked here. TRBV21-1 is deemed a pseudogene. The CDR3 consists of 16 residues. CDR3 sequence: CASSTATSGIYNEQFF. The CDR3 DNA is TGTGCCAGCAGCACCGCTACTAGCGGGATCTACAATGAGCAGTTCTTC.

This clone has more than one count but fewer than ten. One base away lies a much larger clone, so this may be a sequencing read error. The V gene is TRBV2, the J gene TRBJ1-1, with TRBD1 as a possible D gene (5 bases). Germline CDR1 and CDR2: SNHLY and FYNNEI. V lost 8 bases and J 0 bases, leaving 13 bases between the germline ends. CDR3 size: 14 residues. CDR3 loop: CASGSGRLNTEAFF. The CDR3 DNA reads as TGTGCCAGCGGATCGGGACGACTGAACACTGAAGCTTTCTTT.

There are a few counts of this clone. Lacking the conserved final phenylalanine or tryptophan, this CDR3 likely reflects a read error. This chain uses TRBV28 with TRBJ2-5, with TRBD2 matching over 7 bases. The CDR3 consists of 17 residues. Germline values: CDR1 MDHEN, CDR2 SYDVKM. The CDR3 DNA reads TGCGCCAGAAGTACGGCTAGGATATGGGGGGGAGAAGGGACCCAGTACCTC. Its translation is CARSTARIWGGEGTQYL.